This T cell receptor (beta chain) was sequenced for a study of monozygotic twins with inflammatory bowel disease. General study points: Among IBD patients, fewer clonotypes were shared with others than among healthy twins, especially with disease activity.

TCRdb reprocessed the 5' RACE reads, with one entry per CDR3 protein and no DNA. Its clone listing holds nearly 450,000 distinct CDR3 sequences. Remarks on this clonotype: Its antigen is still unknown.

The CDR3 has 16 amino acids. CDR1 and CDR2 (germline): SEHNR, FQNEAQ (reference sequence). The sequencing sample was made of blood. This rearrangement joins TRBV7-9 to TRBJ1-2. The clonotype comes from a human donor with ulcerative colitis or Crohn's disease, or a healthy co-twin of an affected twin (not recorded which). CDR3 sequence reads: CASSLGGAGSFYGYTF.